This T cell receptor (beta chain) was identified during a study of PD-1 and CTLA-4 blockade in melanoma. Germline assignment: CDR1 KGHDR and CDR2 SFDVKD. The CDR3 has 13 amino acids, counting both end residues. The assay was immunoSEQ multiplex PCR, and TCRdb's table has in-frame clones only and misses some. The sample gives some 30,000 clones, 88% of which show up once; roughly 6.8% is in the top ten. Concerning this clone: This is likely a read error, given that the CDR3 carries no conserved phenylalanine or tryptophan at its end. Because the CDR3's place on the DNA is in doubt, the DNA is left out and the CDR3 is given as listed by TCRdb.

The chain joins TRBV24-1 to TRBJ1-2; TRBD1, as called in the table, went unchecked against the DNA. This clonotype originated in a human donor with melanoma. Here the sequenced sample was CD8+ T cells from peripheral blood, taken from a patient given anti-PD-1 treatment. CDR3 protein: CATSDFFGRGRSL.